The clone carrying this TCR beta chain was seen ten or more times. Its antigen is as yet unknown. TCRdb re-analysed the reads in MiXCR, keeping a single row per CDR3 protein. The sample contains some 800,000 distinct CDR3 sequences, about 28% of which appear only once. The record originates from a study of T cell repertoires in cytomegalovirus infection. Trimming stripped 5 bases from V and 4 bases from J, with 20 bases between. The CDR3 is made up of 16 amino acids. Germline loops: CDR1 SGHVS, CDR2 FQNEAQ. The clonotype was recovered from a human donor in good health (CMV status not recorded). Some clones in this sample may be carry-over from other donors' samples. The input for sequencing was cultured CD8+ T cells from PBMCs, taken from culture after CMV antigen stimulation. The chain recombines TRBV7-8 with TRBJ2-5, with unresolved D. CDR3 sequence (DNA): TGTGCCAGCAGCGACGATCTAAGAACTCCCGGAGAGACCCAGTACTTC. It yields the protein CASSDDLRTPGETQYF.